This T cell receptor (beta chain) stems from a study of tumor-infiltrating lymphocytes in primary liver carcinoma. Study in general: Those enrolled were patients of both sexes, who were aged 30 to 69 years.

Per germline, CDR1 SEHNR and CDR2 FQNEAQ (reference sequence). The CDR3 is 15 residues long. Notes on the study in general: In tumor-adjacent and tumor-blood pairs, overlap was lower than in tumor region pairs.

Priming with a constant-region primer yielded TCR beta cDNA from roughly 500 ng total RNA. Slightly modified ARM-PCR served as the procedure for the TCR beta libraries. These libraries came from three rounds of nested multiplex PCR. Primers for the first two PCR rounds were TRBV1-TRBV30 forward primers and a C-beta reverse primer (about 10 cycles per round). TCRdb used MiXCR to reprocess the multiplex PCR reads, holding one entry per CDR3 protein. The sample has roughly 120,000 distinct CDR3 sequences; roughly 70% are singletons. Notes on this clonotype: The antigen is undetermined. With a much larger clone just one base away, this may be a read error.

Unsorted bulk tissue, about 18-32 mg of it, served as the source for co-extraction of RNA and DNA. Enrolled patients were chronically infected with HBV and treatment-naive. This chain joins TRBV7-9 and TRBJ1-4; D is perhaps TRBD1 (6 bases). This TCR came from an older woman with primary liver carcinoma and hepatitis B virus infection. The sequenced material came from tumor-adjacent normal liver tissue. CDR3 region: CASSPLGGHYEKMFF. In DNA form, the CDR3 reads TGTGCCAGCAGTCCCCTGGGGGGCCATTATGAAAAAATGTTTTTT.